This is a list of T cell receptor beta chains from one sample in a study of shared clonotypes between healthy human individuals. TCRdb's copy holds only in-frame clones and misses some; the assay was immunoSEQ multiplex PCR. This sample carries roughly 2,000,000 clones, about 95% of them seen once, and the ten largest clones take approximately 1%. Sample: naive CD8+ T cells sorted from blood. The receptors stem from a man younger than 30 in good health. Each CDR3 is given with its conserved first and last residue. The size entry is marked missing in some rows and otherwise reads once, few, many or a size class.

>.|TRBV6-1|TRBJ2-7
CASSEARLAGLREQYF
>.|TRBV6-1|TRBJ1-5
CASSEARGTGGRLGNQPQHF
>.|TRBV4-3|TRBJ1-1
CASSQVYLNTEAFF
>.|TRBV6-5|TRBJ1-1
CASSYSATSTEAFF
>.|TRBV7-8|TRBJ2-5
CASSPGLAGGVTQYF
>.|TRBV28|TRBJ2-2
CASSFLQRDTGELFF
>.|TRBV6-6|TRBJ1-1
CASSTGGEAFF
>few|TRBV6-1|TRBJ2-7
CARPCCHSYEQYF
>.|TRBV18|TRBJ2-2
CASSPSGTMDTGELFF
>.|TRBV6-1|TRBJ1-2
CASSEIGTVNYGYTF
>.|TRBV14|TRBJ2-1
CASSQDGLGFNEQFF
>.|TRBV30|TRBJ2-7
CAWSDGTRNEQYF
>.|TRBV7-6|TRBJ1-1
CASSPLPPGSEGTEAFF
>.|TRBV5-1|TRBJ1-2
CASSSDRGVFGYTF
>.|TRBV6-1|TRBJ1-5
CASEFGEDNQPQHF
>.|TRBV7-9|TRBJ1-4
CASSLGGTNEKLFF
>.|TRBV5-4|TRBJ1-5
CASSLDGNQPQHF
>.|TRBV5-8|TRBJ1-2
CASPDRERGYGYTF
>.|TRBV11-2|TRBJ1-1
CASSPAPRGAEAFF
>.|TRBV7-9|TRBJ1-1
CASSLGFGRQGTEAFF
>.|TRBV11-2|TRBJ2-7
CASSDRDLSYEQYF
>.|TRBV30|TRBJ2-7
CAWNPGLAGGPNYEQYF
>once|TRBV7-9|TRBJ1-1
CASSLTGANTEAFF
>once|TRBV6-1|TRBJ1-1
CASSEPDRMNTEAFF
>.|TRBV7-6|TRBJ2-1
CASSLVLAVTTNEQFF
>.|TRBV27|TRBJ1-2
CASSQTGGYGYTF
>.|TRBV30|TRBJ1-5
CAWPQENQPQHF
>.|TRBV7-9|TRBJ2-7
CASSLDGTATYEQYF
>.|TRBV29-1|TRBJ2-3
CSVGGGDDTQYF
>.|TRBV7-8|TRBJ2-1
CASSWGRGQFF
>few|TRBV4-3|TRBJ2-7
CASSQDGSSYEQYF
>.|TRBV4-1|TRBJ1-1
CASSPPGTEGTEAFF
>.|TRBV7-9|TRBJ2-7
CASSSTTSGFYEQYF
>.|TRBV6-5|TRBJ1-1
CASSYGRGTEAFF
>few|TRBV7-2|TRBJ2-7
CASSLVGDSYEQYF
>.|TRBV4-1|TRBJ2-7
CASSGHRAYEQYF
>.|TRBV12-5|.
CASGLVTGGPYEQYF
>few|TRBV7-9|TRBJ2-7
CASSLDRGSYEQYF
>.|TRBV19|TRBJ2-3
CASSPELDTQYF
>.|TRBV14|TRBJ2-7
CASSQVPDSYEQYF
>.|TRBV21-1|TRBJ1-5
CASCGGVVNQPQHF
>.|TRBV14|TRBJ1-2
CASSQNSGYTF
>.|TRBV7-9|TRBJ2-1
CASSLARNEQFF
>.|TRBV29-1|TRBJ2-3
CSVDEAGGGTQYF
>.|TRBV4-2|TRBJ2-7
CASSQSTLTPYEQYF
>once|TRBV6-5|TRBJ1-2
CASRQRGGLGFGYTF
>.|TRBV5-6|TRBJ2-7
CASSFSGDHEQYF
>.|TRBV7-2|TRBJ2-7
CASTVAPSQSYEQYF
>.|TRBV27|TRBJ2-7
CASSERTASYEQYF
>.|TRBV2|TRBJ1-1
CASRFGDNEAFF